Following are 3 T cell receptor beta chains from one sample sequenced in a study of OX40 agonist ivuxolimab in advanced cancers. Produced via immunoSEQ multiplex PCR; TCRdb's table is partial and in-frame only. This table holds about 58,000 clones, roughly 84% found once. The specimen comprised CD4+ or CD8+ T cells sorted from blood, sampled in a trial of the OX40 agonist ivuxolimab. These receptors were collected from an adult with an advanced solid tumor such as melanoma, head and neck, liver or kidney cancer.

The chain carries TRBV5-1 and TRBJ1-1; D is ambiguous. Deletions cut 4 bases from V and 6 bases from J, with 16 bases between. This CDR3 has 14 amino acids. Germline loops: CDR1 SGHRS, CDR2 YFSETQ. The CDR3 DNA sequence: TGCGCCAGCAGCGACGAAGGAGGTGGCGCTGAAGCTTTCTTT. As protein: CASSDEGGGAEAFF.

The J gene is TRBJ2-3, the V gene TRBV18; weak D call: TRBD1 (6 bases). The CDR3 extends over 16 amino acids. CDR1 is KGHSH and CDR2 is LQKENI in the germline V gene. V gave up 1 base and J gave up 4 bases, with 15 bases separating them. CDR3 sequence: CASSPRDIPGADTQYF. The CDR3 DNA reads TGTGCCAGCTCACCACGGGACATACCGGGTGCAGATACGCAGTATTTT.

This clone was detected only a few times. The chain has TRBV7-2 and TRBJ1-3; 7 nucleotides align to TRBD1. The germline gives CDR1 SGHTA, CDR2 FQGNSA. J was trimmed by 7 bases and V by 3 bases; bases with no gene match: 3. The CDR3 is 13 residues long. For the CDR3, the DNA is TGTGCCAGCAGCTTCAAACAGGGGAACACCATATATTTT. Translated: CASSFKQGNTIYF.